These 10 T cell receptor beta chains were sequenced from one sample in a study of read filtering for tumor transcriptome and immune sequencing. From 300 to 450 ng of RNA, a library with molecular barcoded alpha/delta and beta/gamma adaptors was made. MiXCR, applied by TCRdb to the reads, yields one record per CDR3 protein. The table shows approximately 57,000 distinct CDR3 sequences, with roughly an eighth occurring only once. Material: a population of CD138-negative cells sorted from bone marrow. These receptors all stem from a donor at least 40 years old with multiple myeloma.

Turning to this clonotype: A much bigger clone sits one base away, suggesting this may be a read error. The chain links TRBV29-1 to TRBJ2-5, with 10 bases matching TRBD1. The CDR3 spans 14 residues. Germline trimming cut 0 bases from V and 7 bases from J; bases unmatched to any gene: 5. In germline, CDR1 is SQVTM, CDR2 ANQGSEA. CDR3 nucleotide sequence: TGCAGCGTTGAAGAGGTGGACAGGGGGAGGACCCAGTACTTC. Translation gives CSVEEVDRGRTQYF.

This clonotype was observed a few times. The rearrangement joins TRBV6-5 to TRBJ1-2, with 7 bases lining up with TRBD1. Trimming removed 6 bases from V and 5 bases from J; junction bases left unmatched: 9. The germline V gene encodes CDR1 MNHEY and CDR2 SVGAGI. This CDR3 region has 14 residues. The CDR3 nucleotides are TGTGCCAGCAGCTCCCGGGACAGAATTTATGGCTACACCTTC. The encoded protein is CASSSRDRIYGYTF.

This clonotype appeared many times. The chain links TRBV20-1 to TRBJ1-1, with D hard to call. Germline V CDR1 and CDR2: DFQATT, SNEGSKA (reference sequence). This CDR3 has 13 residues. V lost 1 base to trimming and J lost 11 bases, with 17 bases between them. This CDR3 is CSARGGGFGLAFF. The CDR3 bases are TGCAGTGCTAGAGGGGGAGGGTTTGGGTTGGCTTTCTTT.

This clonotype was counted ten times or more. CDR3 nucleotides: TGTGCCAGCAGTTTCCTCGTTACCGGGGAGCTGTTTTTT. Protein product: CASSFLVTGELFF. The chain is built from TRBV27 and TRBJ2-2; unclear D gene. V lost 3 bases to trimming and J lost 5 bases, with 7 bases between them. The germline V gene has CDR1 MNHEY and CDR2 SMNVEV (reference sequence). There are 13 residues in the CDR3.

This clonotype is medium-sized by share. The gene calls are TRBV6-1 and TRBJ2-1, with a weak D call TRBD2 (7 bases). Germline CDR1 and CDR2: MNHNS and SASEGT. Trimming shortened V by 7 bases and J by 4 bases, and 14 bases separated the two germline ends. This CDR3 spans 14 amino acids. The CDR3 region is CASNPGGVYNEQFF. The CDR3 nucleotides are TGTGCCAGCAACCCGGGGGGCGTATACAATGAGCAGTTCTTC.

Regarding this clonotype: Just one base apart from a much larger clone, this may be a read error. This sequence joins TRBV7-3 and TRBJ2-5; TRBD2 is a possible D gene (5 bases). Germline lookup yields CDR1 SGHTA and CDR2 FQGTGA. Trimming left V 1 base short and J 5 bases short, with 8 bases between. The CDR3 has 13 amino acids. For the CDR3, the DNA is TGTGCCAGCAGCTTAATCGGGATGGAGACCCAGTACTTC. Its translation: CASSLIGMETQYF.

This clonotype was observed at least ten times. The chain has TRBV7-3 and TRBJ2-5, with D perhaps matching TRBD2 (6 bases). The CDR3 runs to 15 residues. CDR1 SGHTA and CDR2 FQGTGA come from the germline V gene. Trimming removed 5 bases at V and 4 bases at J, with 17 bases between. In DNA, the CDR3 is TGTGCCAGCAGCAAAAACACCGTGGGAGGAGAGACCCAGTACTTC. Protein: CASSKNTVGGETQYF.

There are many counts of this clonotype. This chain links TRBV12-3 or TRBV12-4 with TRBJ1-1; D might be TRBD1 (6 bases). Between the trimmed V and J ends, which lost 6 bases and 10 bases, there was a span of 21 bases. The CDR3 extends over 14 amino acids. CDR3 in amino acids: CASRSNGGALGAFF. The CDR3 DNA is TGTGCCAGCAGGTCAAACGGGGGGGCACTAGGAGCTTTCTTT.

The chain joins TRBV7-8 to TRBJ1-2; D is undetermined. Germline V CDR1 and CDR2: SGHVS, FQNEAQ. V was shortened by 7 bases and J by 5 bases, with 20 bases between the two germline ends. The CDR3 is 15 amino acids. This CDR3 reads CASITQTVAGYGYTF. CDR3 nucleotides: TGTGCCAGCATCACACAAACGGTTGCGGGATATGGCTACACCTTC.

This clonotype was detected ten times or more. The chain links TRBV28 to TRBJ1-1; D remains ambiguous. The CDR3 length is 14 residues. With 6 bases removed from V and 7 bases from J, the gap between germline ends came to 18 bases. CDR1 is MDHEN, CDR2 SYDVKM, per germline. CDR3 nucleotides: TGTGCCAGCAGATCTCAACTAAATGCCTTTGAAGCTTTCTTT. Its translation: CASRSQLNAFEAFF.